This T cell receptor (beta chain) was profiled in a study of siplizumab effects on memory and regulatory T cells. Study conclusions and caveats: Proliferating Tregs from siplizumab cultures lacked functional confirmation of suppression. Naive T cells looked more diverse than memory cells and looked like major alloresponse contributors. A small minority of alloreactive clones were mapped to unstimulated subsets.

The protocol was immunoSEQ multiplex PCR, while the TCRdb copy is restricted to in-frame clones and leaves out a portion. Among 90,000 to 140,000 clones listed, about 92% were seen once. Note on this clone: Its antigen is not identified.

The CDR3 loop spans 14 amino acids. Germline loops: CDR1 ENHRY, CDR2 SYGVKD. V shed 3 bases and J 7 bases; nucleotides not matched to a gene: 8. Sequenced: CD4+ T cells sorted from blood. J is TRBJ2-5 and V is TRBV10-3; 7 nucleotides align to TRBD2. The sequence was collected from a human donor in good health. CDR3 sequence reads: CAISDPGTGGTQYF. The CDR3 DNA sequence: TGTGCCATCAGTGATCCCGGGACGGGAGGGACCCAGTACTTC.